This entry lists 23 T cell receptor beta chains sequenced from one sample in a study of blood T cell repertoires in COVID-19. The data were produced by immunoSEQ multiplex PCR, yet TCRdb's version contains in-frame clones alone and is incomplete. The top ten hold about 1.3% of the sample, which has hundreds of thousands of clones, 83% seen once. The source material was peripheral blood. The receptors shown here come from a woman in her thirties with COVID-19, enrolled during active disease.

This chain connects TRBV2 to TRBJ1-1; 7 nucleotides line up with TRBD1. Unmatched junction bases numbered 9, after V lost 9 bases and J lost 2 bases. The CDR3 extends over 14 amino acids. CDR1 is SNHLY, CDR2 FYNNEI, per germline. The CDR3 region is CASTLQGINTEAFF. As DNA, the CDR3 is TGTGCCAGTACCTTACAGGGGATAAACACTGAAGCTTTCTTT.

V usage is TRBV12-3 or TRBV12-4 and J usage is TRBJ1-2; 8 bases match TRBD1. Trimming cost V 6 bases and J 4 bases; bases outside gene matches: 4. This CDR3 contains 13 residues. The CDR3 loop reads CASRGTGIYGYTF. CDR3 DNA: TGTGCCAGCAGGGGGACAGGCATCTATGGCTACACCTTC.

The CDR3 region is CASSLEFWREGGELFF. In DNA form, the CDR3 reads TGTGCCAGCAGCTTAGAGTTTTGGCGGGAGGGCGGGGAGCTGTTTTTT. The rearrangement uses TRBV7-2 and TRBJ2-2; 9 positions agree with TRBD2. Looked up from germline, CDR1 is SGHTA and CDR2 is FQGNSA. Losses at the gene ends were 1 base for V and 7 bases for J; bases not matched to a gene: 7. This CDR3 contains 16 residues.

V usage is TRBV18 and J usage is TRBJ1-5; possibly TRBD1 for D (5 bases). The CDR3 sequence is 14 residues long. V was clipped by 6 bases and J by 8 bases, with 17 bases between them. Germline V lookup: CDR1 KGHSH, CDR2 LQKENI. CDR3 in DNA: TGTGCCAGCTCCCTCCAGGACACCCTGGAGCCCCAGCATTTT. It translates to CASSLQDTLEPQHF.

This chain connects TRBV27 to TRBJ2-1; 12 nucleotides align to TRBD2. CDR1 and CDR2 from the germline V gene are MNHEY and SMNVEV (reference sequence). This CDR3 has 17 amino acids. The V segment lost 4 bases and the J segment 7 bases; nucleotides outside the gene matches: 11. The CDR3 loop reads CASSSPSLAGGRNEQFF. The CDR3 DNA is TGTGCCAGCAGTTCCCCATCTCTAGCGGGAGGGAGGAATGAGCAGTTCTTC.

The rearrangement joins TRBV27 to TRBJ1-1; D gene uncertain. Germline CDR1 reads MNHEY; CDR2 reads SMNVEV (reference sequence). Trimming removed 0 bases from V and 4 bases from J, with 15 bases in between. The CDR3 spans 16 residues. The CDR3 reads CASSLSSGSRGTEAFF. In DNA, the CDR3 is TGTGCCAGCAGTTTATCGAGTGGGTCAAGAGGCACTGAAGCTTTCTTT.

The rearrangement joins TRBV20-1 to TRBJ1-4, with D uncertain. V was shortened by 3 bases and J by 8 bases, with 7 bases between the two germline ends. The CDR3 runs 11 residues. Germline lookup yields CDR1 DFQATT and CDR2 SNEGSKA (reference sequence). Written as DNA, the CDR3 is TGCAGTGCTAGTGTCCAGGAAAAACTGTTTTTT. This gives the protein CSASVQEKLFF.

This sequence joins TRBV6-6 and TRBJ1-5; a possible D gene is TRBD1 (6 bases). This CDR3 is 13 amino acids long. Trimming shortened V by 4 bases and J by 7 bases, and 11 bases separated the two germline ends. Looked up from germline, CDR1 is MNHNY and CDR2 is SVGAGI (reference sequence). For the CDR3, the DNA is TGTGCCAGCAGTTCCCAACAGGGCCAGCCCCAGCATTTT. This codes for CASSSQQGQPQHF.

Turning to this clone: Other DNA sequences in the sample encode the same CDR3. V and J are TRBV4-3 and TRBJ2-5; D may be TRBD1 (6 bases). Germline-derived CDR1 and CDR2 are LGHNA and YSLEER. This CDR3 has 14 residues. V was shortened by 1 base and J by 5 bases, with 11 bases between the two germline ends. The CDR3 sequence is CASSQVGQGETQYF. The CDR3 nucleotides are TGCGCCAGCAGCCAAGTTGGGCAGGGGGAGACCCAGTACTTC.

Points on this clone: Other DNA sequences in the same sample also yield this CDR3. The chain has TRBV12-3 or TRBV12-4 and TRBJ1-2, with TRBD1 matching 8 bases. The CDR3 loop spans 13 amino acids. With 6 bases clipped from V and 3 bases from J, the junction kept 3 bases outside the gene matches. The CDR3 loop is CASSLTGDYGYTF. The CDR3 DNA reads TGTGCCAGCAGCTTGACAGGGGACTATGGCTACACCTTC.

The chain combines TRBV7-9 with TRBJ2-1; 11 bases match TRBD2. The CDR3 is 16 residues long. Germline CDR1 SEHNR, CDR2 FQNEAQ (reference sequence). The ends lost 4 bases at V and 7 bases at J; junction bases unmatched: 9. The chain's CDR3 is CASSSPSGGPLNEQFF. The CDR3 DNA is TGTGCCAGCAGCTCTCCTAGCGGGGGGCCTTTGAATGAGCAGTTCTTC.

CDR3 DNA sequence: TGTGCCAGCTCAACAGGGACAACTAATGAAAAACTGTTTTTT. This translates into CASSTGTTNEKLFF. The V and J genes are TRBV18 and TRBJ1-4, with D tentatively TRBD1 (6 bases). Looked up from germline, CDR1 is KGHSH and CDR2 is LQKENI. The CDR3 has 14 amino acids. The germline V and J ends were trimmed by 5 bases and 0 bases, with 7 bases remaining between them.

The J gene is TRBJ1-3, the V gene TRBV13; D is unclear. Germline-derived CDR1 and CDR2 are PRHDT and FYEKMQ (reference sequence). The length of the CDR3 is 12 residues. Deletions cut 5 bases from V and 4 bases from J, with 6 bases between. The CDR3: CASSPTGNTIYF. The CDR3 nucleotides are TGTGCCAGCAGCCCGACAGGAAACACCATATATTTT.

V is TRBV5-4 and J is TRBJ2-3, with D unresolved. This CDR3 spans 15 amino acids. The germline V gene has CDR1 SGHNT and CDR2 YYREEE (reference sequence). Trimming pared 4 bases from V and 0 bases from J, leaving 12 bases between. CDR3 DNA: TGTGCCAGCAGCGTGACTCACACTAGCACAGATACGCAGTATTTT. It translates to CASSVTHTSTDTQYF.

The genes are TRBV7-9 and TRBJ1-5; 12 nucleotides line up with TRBD1. Germline trimming cut 4 bases from V and 4 bases from J; bases unmatched to any gene: 8. This CDR3 is 17 amino acids long. Per germline, CDR1 SEHNR and CDR2 FQNEAQ (reference sequence). CDR3 nucleotide sequence: TGTGCCAGCAGCTCCGATCCGGGACAGGGGGCGAATCAGCCCCAGCATTTT. It specifies CASSSDPGQGANQPQHF.

This chain links TRBV6-2 or TRBV6-3 with TRBJ2-1; 9 positions match TRBD2. V dropped 1 base and J dropped 7; count of bases not matched to a gene: 5. CDR1 and CDR2 (germline): MNHEY, SVGEGT. This CDR3 has 15 amino acids. CDR3 sequence reads: CASSYFAGGSNEQFF. In nucleotides, the CDR3 is TGTGCCAGCAGTTACTTTGCGGGAGGGTCGAATGAGCAGTTCTTC.

J is TRBJ1-2 and V is TRBV30; D is uncertain. Trimming left V 2 bases short and J 2 bases short, with 9 bases between. The CDR3 consists of 13 residues. Per germline, CDR1 GTSNPN and CDR2 SVGIG (reference sequence). CDR3 loop: CAWSLDGNYGYTF. The CDR3 DNA reads as TGTGCCTGGAGTCTAGATGGGAACTATGGCTACACCTTC.

The genes are TRBV12-3 or TRBV12-4 and TRBJ1-6; D not resolved. The V end lost 9 bases, the J end lost 11 bases, and 14 bases lay between the germline ends. This CDR3 is 12 amino acids long. CDR3 loop: CASMGVAPPLHF. The CDR3 bases are TGTGCCAGTATGGGCGTGGCCCCACCCCTCCACTTT.

The chain carries TRBV6-2 or TRBV6-3 and TRBJ2-1, with 7 nucleotides matching TRBD2. V dropped 5 bases and J dropped 2; count of bases not matched to a gene: 6. Germline V gene data show CDR1 as MNHEY and CDR2 as SVGEGT. The CDR3 consists of 15 residues. In DNA form, the CDR3 reads TGTGCCAGCAGTCCACAGCGGGGACCCTACAATGAGCAGTTCTTC. Amino acids: CASSPQRGPYNEQFF.

This rearrangement joins TRBV5-1 to TRBJ2-7; 7 bases match TRBD1. Losses at the gene ends were 4 bases for V and 0 bases for J; bases not matched to a gene: 4. Germline loops: CDR1 SGHRS, CDR2 YFSETQ. The CDR3 sequence is 14 residues long. The CDR3 DNA reads as TGCGCCAGCAGCCAGACAGGGAACTCCTACGAGCAGTACTTC. It codes for CASSQTGNSYEQYF.

This clone was counted once. The rearrangement links TRBV18 to TRBJ1-2; a weak D match, TRBD1 (5 bases). Trimming took 0 bases from V and 2 from J, leaving 13 bases between them. From germline, CDR1 is KGHSH and CDR2 LQKENI. The CDR3 consists of 16 residues. The CDR3 protein is CASSPPTSGGNYGYTF. The CDR3 nucleotides are TGTGCCAGCTCACCACCAACCTCCGGGGGGAACTATGGCTACACCTTC.

In regard to this clone: Additional DNA sequences in this sample encode the identical CDR3. V and J are TRBV6-6 and TRBJ1-6; 9 bases match TRBD1. With 2 bases clipped from V and 6 bases from J, the junction kept 5 bases outside the gene matches. The CDR3 sequence is 16 residues long. Germline lookup yields CDR1 MNHNY and CDR2 SVGAGI (reference sequence). The CDR3 sequence: CASSYLQGAGNSPLHF. CDR3 DNA sequence: TGTGCCAGCAGTTACCTACAGGGGGCGGGTAATTCACCCCTCCACTTT.

The V and J genes are TRBV19 and TRBJ1-4; 7 bases map to TRBD1. The CDR3 is 14 amino acids. The J segment lost 3 bases and the V segment lost 6 bases, leaving 4 bases of the junction unmatched. From germline, CDR1 is LNHDA and CDR2 SQIVND (reference sequence). CDR3 protein: CASSPTGSNEKLFF. The CDR3 DNA reads as TGTGCCAGTAGCCCGACAGGGTCTAATGAAAAACTGTTTTTT.